The 14 T cell receptor beta chains presented below share a single source sample, sequenced in a study of long-term antiretroviral therapy in people with HIV. They ran version v3.0 of the immunoSEQ assay at survey level. This table comes from immunoSEQ multiplex PCR, and its TCRdb copy is limited to in-frame clones, with some not included. This table has under 35,000 clones, approximately 96% appearing once. Sequencing used unsorted PBMCs, obtained 6.6 years after starting antiretroviral therapy. Receptors originate from a young man with HIV.

The J gene is TRBJ1-1, the V gene TRBV6-4; no clear D. V was clipped by 0 bases and J by 1 base, with 3 bases between them. The CDR3 runs to 13 residues. The germline V gene has CDR1 MRHNA and CDR2 SNTAGT. Here the CDR3 DNA reads TGTGCCAGCAGTGACTCGGGGAACACTGAAGCTTTCTTT. Translated, it gives CASSDSGNTEAFF.

On this clone itself: Other DNA sequences in this sample translate to the same CDR3. The V call is TRBV4-1, the J call TRBJ2-7, with TRBD1 matching over 9 bases. The CDR3 loop spans 14 amino acids. V was clipped by 1 base and J by 2 bases; unmatched bases: 0. Germline V gene sequence: CDR1 MGHRA, CDR2 YSYEKL. The chain's CDR3 is CASSQGQGAYEQYF. The CDR3 DNA follows: TGCGCCAGCAGCCAAGGACAGGGGGCCTACGAGCAGTACTTC.

The CDR3 DNA reads as TGTGCCAGCAGCGCGGGGGGGCACAGCAATCAGCCCCAGCATTTT. Its translation: CASSAGGHSNQPQHF. The chain combines TRBV9 with TRBJ1-5; possibly TRBD1 for D (6 bases). The CDR3 has 15 amino acids. V gave up 3 bases and J gave up 1 base, with 11 bases separating them. Germline V gene data show CDR1 as SGDLS and CDR2 as YYNGEE. The entire variable domain, with the rest obtained from reference TRBV9 and TRBJ1-5, is as follows: DSGVTQTPKHLITATGQRVTLRCSPRSGDLSVYWYQQSLDQGLQFLIQYYNGEERAKGNILERFSAQQFPDLHSELNLSSLELGDSALYFCASSAGGHSNQPQHFGDGTRLSIL.

The rearrangement joins TRBV30 to TRBJ2-1, with D tentatively TRBD2 (6 bases). V was cut by 0 bases and J by 5 bases, with 14 bases left in between. CDR3 length equals 15 residues. Germline assignment: CDR1 GTSNPN and CDR2 SVGIG (reference sequence). The CDR3 reads CAWSVLRGGNNEQFF. CDR3 in DNA: TGTGCCTGGAGTGTACTTAGGGGAGGAAACAATGAGCAGTTCTTC.

V and J are TRBV15 and TRBJ2-7, with D perhaps matching TRBD1 (5 bases). Germline V gene data show CDR1 as LNHNV and CDR2 as YYDKDF (reference sequence). V was clipped by 0 bases and J by 13 bases, with 16 bases between them. The CDR3 is 13 residues long. CDR3 DNA sequence: TGTGCCACCAGCAGAGATGTGACAGCAGTGGAATACTTC. This translates into CATSRDVTAVEYF.

The V call is TRBV4-1, the J call TRBJ1-3, with D possibly being TRBD1 (5 bases). The CDR3 loop spans 18 amino acids. V was pared by 5 bases and J by 0 bases, with 20 bases between. CDR1 and CDR2 from the germline V gene are MGHRA and YSYEKL. CDR3 residues: CASSLRTWPGYSGNTIYF. The CDR3 bases are TGCGCCAGCAGCTTAAGGACATGGCCTGGCTACTCTGGAAACACCATATATTTT.

This chain joins TRBV7-2 and TRBJ2-7, with 8 bases identical to TRBD2. Germline CDR1 is SGHTA and CDR2 is FQGNSA. The CDR3 loop spans 14 amino acids. The V gene end was trimmed by 5 bases and the J gene end by 1 base; junction bases not matched to a gene: 4. CDR3 bases: TGTGCCAGCAGCATAACTAGCGGTTCCTACGAGCAGTACTTC. Protein: CASSITSGSYEQYF.

The rearrangement joins TRBV9 to TRBJ1-5; a weak D match, TRBD1 (5 bases). The CDR3 is 15 amino acids. Germline assignment: CDR1 SGDLS and CDR2 YYNGEE. V gave up 4 bases and J gave up 1 base, with 12 bases separating them. CDR3 coding DNA: TGTGCCAGCAGCCCCAGCGGGGGAAGCAATCAGCCCCAGCATTTT. It encodes CASSPSGGSNQPQHF. The full variable domain, with the rest looked up from reference TRBV9 and TRBJ1-5, is DSGVTQTPKHLITATGQRVTLRCSPRSGDLSVYWYQQSLDQGLQFLIQYYNGEERAKGNILERFSAQQFPDLHSELNLSSLELGDSALYFCASSPSGGSNQPQHFGDGTRLSIL.

The chain is built from TRBV4-3 and TRBJ2-1; no definite D call. Germline loops: CDR1 LGHNA, CDR2 YSLEER. The CDR3 consists of 16 residues. Trimming stripped 3 bases from V and 2 bases from J, with 14 bases between. In nucleotides, the CDR3 is TGCGCCAGCAGCCATGCCGCGGCTGGAACCTACAATGAGCAGTTCTTC. Translating gives CASSHAAAGTYNEQFF.

The chain recombines TRBV4-3 with TRBJ2-7; 8 bases fit TRBD2. This CDR3 has 16 residues. V lost 1 base to trimming and J lost 0 bases; unmatched junction nucleotides: 5. Germline CDR1 is LGHNA and CDR2 is YSLEER. The CDR3 loop reads CASSQGPSGSSYEQYF. DNA for the CDR3: TGCGCCAGCAGCCAAGGACCCAGCGGGAGCTCCTACGAGCAGTACTTC.

This chain joins TRBV4-1 and TRBJ1-2; unclear D gene. V lost 0 bases to trimming and J lost 4 bases, with 15 bases between them. The CDR3 contains 16 residues. The germline V gene has CDR1 MGHRA and CDR2 YSYEKL. The CDR3 nucleotides read TGCGCCAGCAGCCAAGATCTGTCGTCCCTACTCTATGGCTACACCTTC. Amino acids: CASSQDLSSLLYGYTF.

The CDR3 bases are TGCAGCGTTGAAGATCAGGTTTGGGGAGAAGCTTTCTTT. Encoded protein: CSVEDQVWGEAFF. The chain is built from TRBV29-1 and TRBJ1-1; D gene unclear. Trimming left V 0 bases short and J 8 bases short, with 13 bases between. Germline lookup yields CDR1 SQVTM and CDR2 ANQGSEA. This CDR3 region has 13 residues. The full variable domain, its missing parts supplied by reference TRBV29-1 and TRBJ1-1, is SAVISQKPSRDICQRGTSLTIQCQVDSQVTMMFWYRQQPGQSLTLIATANQGSEATYESGFVIDKFPISRPNLTFSTLTVSNMSPEDSSIYLCSVEDQVWGEAFFGQGTRLTVV.

The genes are TRBV7-6 and TRBJ2-7; TRBD1 matches at 7 bases. J was trimmed by 3 bases and V by 2 bases; bases with no gene match: 7. From germline, CDR1 is SGHVS and CDR2 FNYEAQ. This CDR3 comprises 15 residues. In DNA, the CDR3 is TGTGCCAGCAGCTTATTCGGGACAGAAGGCTACGAGCAGTACTTC. It specifies CASSLFGTEGYEQYF.

The V gene is TRBV7-6, the J gene TRBJ2-7; 9 bases agree with TRBD1. J was trimmed by 3 bases and V by 1 base; bases with no gene match: 7. The CDR3 is 16 amino acids. From germline, CDR1 is SGHVS and CDR2 FNYEAQ. This CDR3 is CASSLGPGQGGYEQYF. The CDR3 DNA is TGTGCCAGCAGCTTAGGTCCGGGACAGGGTGGCTACGAGCAGTACTTC.